This TCR beta chain was retrieved from a study of blood T cells in healthy people across ages. This clonotype was observed a handful of times. The authors ran a second PCR of roughly 6 to 12 cycles using a sample-barcoded 5' primer and a J-beta primer mix. TCRdb independently ran MiXCR on the 5' RACE reads; one entry per CDR3 protein. This table holds some 1,000,000 distinct CDR3 sequences, approximately 25% found once. This CDR3 is built from 14 residues. Germline CDR1 reads SEHNR; CDR2 reads FQNEAQ (reference sequence). V was clipped by 3 bases and J by 4 bases, with 12 bases between them. The data were also submitted as part of a second study, on T cells of mothers and their children.

The sequence was collected from a girl aged 2 to 10 in good health. The V and J genes are TRBV7-9 and TRBJ1-2; possible D gene TRBD1, 5 bases. The sequenced sample consisted of blood. In nucleotides, the CDR3 is TGTGCCAGCAGCTTGGGGGTATCGGCCTATGGCTACACCTTC. Translation: CASSLGVSAYGYTF.